The 15 T cell receptor beta chains presented below share a single source sample, sequenced in a study of vaccination effects on CD4 cells after COVID-19. This table comes from immunoSEQ multiplex PCR, and its TCRdb copy is limited to in-frame clones, with some not included. The table has tens of thousands of clones, around two thirds seen once. Viral peptide pools were used in the ViraFEST assay to expand antigen-specific CD4+ T cells, and sequencing came afterward. Once cultured for nine to ten days, the cells underwent separation to obtain CD4+ T cells. Vaccinated recipients, who were negative for nucleocapsid antibodies, had no history of SARS-CoV-2 infection. These TCRs' antigens remain unknown. The sample was CD4+ T cells from PBMCs cultured with HCoV-OC43 spike peptides, taken before COVID-19 vaccination. Subset noted: HCoV-OC43 spike overlapping peptide pool stimulation. Every receptor here comes from a human donor who received a COVID-19 vaccine.

The chain uses TRBV30 and TRBJ1-2; 7 bases agree with TRBD1. The ends lost 2 bases at V and 8 bases at J; junction bases unmatched: 8. CDR1 and CDR2 from the germline V gene are GTSNPN and SVGIG (reference sequence). The CDR3 covers 13 residues. In nucleotides, the CDR3 is TGTGCCTGGAGTCGGGACAGACCGAAGGGCTACACCTTC. Amino acids: CAWSRDRPKGYTF.

The chain carries TRBV12-3 or TRBV12-4 and TRBJ1-4, with TRBD1 as a possible D gene (5 bases). The CDR3 consists of 12 residues. Trimming cost V 2 bases and J 10 bases, with 8 bases left between them. This chain's CDR3 is CASSLTRGKLFF. CDR3 DNA: TGTGCCAGCAGTTTAACAAGGGGAAAACTGTTTTTT.

The CDR3 loop reads CASSTEKADTQYF. The CDR3 nucleotides are TGTGCCAGCAGTACGGAGAAGGCAGATACGCAGTATTTT. V is TRBV6-6 and J is TRBJ2-3; unclear D gene. The CDR3 has 13 residues. The V and J ends lost 5 bases and 4 bases respectively, with 10 bases between them. Germline CDR1 reads MNHNY; CDR2 reads SVGAGI (reference sequence).

The gene calls are TRBV2 and TRBJ1-2; 9 bases are a match to TRBD1. This CDR3 has 14 amino acids. Germline V gene data show CDR1 as SNHLY and CDR2 as FYNNEI. V lost 7 bases to trimming and J lost 5 bases; unmatched junction nucleotides: 8. CDR3 DNA: TGTGCCAGCAACGACAGGGGGTTACCGTATGGCTACACCTTC. This translates into CASNDRGLPYGYTF. The variable domain in full, completed from reference TRBV2 and TRBJ1-2, reads EPEVTQTPSHQVTQMGQEVILRCVPISNHLYFYWYRQILGQKVEFLVSFYNNEISEKSEIFDDQFSVERPDGSNFTLKIRSTKLEDSAMYFCASNDRGLPYGYTFGSGTRLTVV.

This clone was counted a single time. The V call is TRBV5-1, the J call TRBJ2-1; TRBD2 matches at 11 bases. The CDR3 length is 16 residues. V gave up 3 bases and J gave up 8 bases; unmatched junction bases: 10. Germline V CDR1 and CDR2: SGHRS, YFSETQ. CDR3 protein: CASSSTLAGGPDEQFF. The CDR3, as DNA: TGCGCCAGCAGCTCAACCTTAGCGGGGGGGCCAGATGAGCAGTTCTTC.

This sequence joins TRBV5-1 and TRBJ2-1, with TRBD2 as a possible D gene (5 bases). V shed 1 base and J shed 6 bases, with 17 bases lying between them. The CDR3 is 16 residues long. Germline-derived CDR1 and CDR2 are SGHRS and YFSETQ. The DNA for the CDR3 is TGCGCCAGCAGCTTGATGAGCGGCGGCCCCCCCAATGAGCAGTTCTTC. Translation: CASSLMSGGPPNEQFF.

V usage is TRBV27 and J usage is TRBJ2-7, with TRBD2 identical over 8 bases. The junction had 13 bases not matched to a gene; V was cut back by 3 bases and J by 6 bases. Looked up from germline, CDR1 is MNHEY and CDR2 is SMNVEV (reference sequence). This CDR3 comprises 16 residues. The CDR3 DNA reads as TGTGCCAGCAGTTTTTACCCCGCGGGAGGCATTGGCGAGCAGTACTTC. This sequence encodes CASSFYPAGGIGEQYF.

The chain is built from TRBV21-1 and TRBJ1-1. TRBV21-1 is tagged as a pseudogene. This CDR3 has 16 amino acids. In DNA form, the CDR3 reads TGTGCCAGCAGCAAAGGGAGGGGAGAATTGAACACTGAAGCTTTCTTT. Translating it yields CASSKGRGELNTEAFF.

J is TRBJ2-7 and V is TRBV19; TRBD2 aligns across 8 bases. The CDR3 is 17 amino acids. Per the germline V gene, CDR1 is LNHDA and CDR2 is SQIVND (reference sequence). Germline trimming cut 3 bases from V and 4 bases from J; bases unmatched to any gene: 14. The CDR3 here is CASSIPNSGEGRYEQYF. CDR3 DNA: TGTGCCAGTAGTATTCCGAATAGCGGGGAGGGGCGATACGAGCAGTACTTC.

The gene calls are TRBV9 and TRBJ2-5; 8 positions match TRBD2. V was pared by 0 bases and J by 2 bases, with 3 bases of the junction left unmatched. Germline CDR1 is SGDLS and CDR2 is YYNGEE. The CDR3 contains 15 residues. CDR3 region: CASSVGASGQETQYF. The CDR3 DNA is TGTGCCAGCAGCGTAGGGGCTAGCGGGCAAGAGACCCAGTACTTC.

The chain has TRBV19 and TRBJ1-6; 12 nucleotides agree with TRBD1. V gave up 5 bases and J gave up 7 bases; unmatched junction bases: 6. The CDR3 runs 16 residues. Germline CDR1 is LNHDA and CDR2 is SQIVND (reference sequence). For the CDR3, the DNA is TGTGCCAGTAGTCCGAAGGGACAGGGGGCAAATTCACCCCTCCACTTT. It yields the protein CASSPKGQGANSPLHF.

The chain employs TRBV7-2 and TRBJ1-5; D may be TRBD1 (5 bases). The CDR3 extends over 13 amino acids. V shed 5 bases and J shed 7 bases, with 12 bases lying between them. CDR1 is SGHTA, CDR2 FQGNSA, per germline. CDR3 loop: CASSPVGRQPQHF. CDR3 coding DNA: TGTGCCAGCAGCCCGGTGGGACGCCAGCCCCAGCATTTT.

The chain employs TRBV19 and TRBJ1-5; D is uncertain. With 2 bases removed from V and 1 base from J, the gap between germline ends came to 6 bases. Looked up from germline, CDR1 is LNHDA and CDR2 is SQIVND (reference sequence). The CDR3 has 14 residues. Here the CDR3 reads CASSIMGSNQPQHF. CDR3 in DNA: TGTGCCAGTAGTATAATGGGGAGCAATCAGCCCCAGCATTTT.

The gene calls are TRBV4-1 and TRBJ2-2; either TRBD1 or TRBD2 may fit D (5 bases each). The V gene's germline CDR1 is MGHRA and CDR2 YSYEKL. This CDR3 spans 16 amino acids. The V end was cut by 1 base, the J end by 1 base, with 10 bases between. Written as DNA, the CDR3 is TGCGCCAGCAGCCAAGGGGGACGGATGAACACCGGGGAGCTGTTTTTT. It translates to CASSQGGRMNTGELFF.

The chain carries TRBV7-9 and TRBJ1-1, with TRBD1 matching 9 bases. The V gene end was trimmed by 5 bases and the J gene end by 5 bases; junction bases not matched to a gene: 9. Germline V gives CDR1 SEHNR, CDR2 FQNEAQ (reference sequence). The CDR3 consists of 15 residues. Written as DNA, the CDR3 is TGTGCCAGCAGCCGTACTACAGGGGGCGGTACTGAAGCTTTCTTT. It is translated as CASSRTTGGGTEAFF.